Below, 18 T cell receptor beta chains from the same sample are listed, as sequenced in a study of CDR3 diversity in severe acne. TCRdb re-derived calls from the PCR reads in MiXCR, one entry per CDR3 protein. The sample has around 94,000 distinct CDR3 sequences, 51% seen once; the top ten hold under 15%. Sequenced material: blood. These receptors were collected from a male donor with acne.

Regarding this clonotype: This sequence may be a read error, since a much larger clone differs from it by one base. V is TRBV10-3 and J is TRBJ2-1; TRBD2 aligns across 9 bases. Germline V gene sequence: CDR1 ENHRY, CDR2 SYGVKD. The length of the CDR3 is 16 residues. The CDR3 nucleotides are TGTGCCATCAGTGTGTCAATAGCGGGGGAGTTCAGTGAGCAGCTCTTC. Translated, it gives CAISVSIAGEFSEQLF.

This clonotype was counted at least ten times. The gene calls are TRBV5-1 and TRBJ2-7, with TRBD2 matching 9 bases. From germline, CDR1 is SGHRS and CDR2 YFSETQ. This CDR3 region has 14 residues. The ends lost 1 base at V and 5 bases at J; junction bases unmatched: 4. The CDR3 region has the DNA TGCGCCAGCAGCTTGTCCCTAGCGGGAAACGAGCAGTACTTC. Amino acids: CASSLSLAGNEQYF.

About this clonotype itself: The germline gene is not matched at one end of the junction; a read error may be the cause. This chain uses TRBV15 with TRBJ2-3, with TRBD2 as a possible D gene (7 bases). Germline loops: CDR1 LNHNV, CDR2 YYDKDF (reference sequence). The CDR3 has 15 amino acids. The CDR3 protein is CATSRQWGGTDTQYF. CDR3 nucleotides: TGTGCCACCAGCAGACAGTGGGGGGGCACAGACACGCAGTATTTT.

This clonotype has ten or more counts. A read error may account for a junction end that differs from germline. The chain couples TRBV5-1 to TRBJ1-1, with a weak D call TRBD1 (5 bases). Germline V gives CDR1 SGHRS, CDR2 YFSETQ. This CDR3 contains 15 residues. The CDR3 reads CASSLAGRVNTGAFF. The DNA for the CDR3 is TGCGCCAGCAGCTTGGCGGGCAGGGTGAACACTGGAGCTTTCTTT.

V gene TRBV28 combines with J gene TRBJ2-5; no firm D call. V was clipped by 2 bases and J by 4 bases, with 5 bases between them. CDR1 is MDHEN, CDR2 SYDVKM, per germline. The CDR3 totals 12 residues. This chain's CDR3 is CASSLPTETQYF. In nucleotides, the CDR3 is TGTGCCAGCAGTTTACCAACAGAGACCCAGTACTTC. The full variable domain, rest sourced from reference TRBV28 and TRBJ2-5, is DVKVTQSSRYLVKRTGEKVFLECVQDMDHENMFWYRQDPGLGLRLIYFSYDVKMKEKGDIPEGYSVSREKKERFSLILESASTNQTSMYLCASSLPTETQYFGPGTRLLVL.

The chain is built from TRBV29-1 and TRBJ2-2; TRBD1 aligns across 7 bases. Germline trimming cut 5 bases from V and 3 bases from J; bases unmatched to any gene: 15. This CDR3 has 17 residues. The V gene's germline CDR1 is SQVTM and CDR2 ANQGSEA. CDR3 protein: CSVYSGTDPRHTGELFF. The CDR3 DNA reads TGCAGCGTTTATTCCGGGACAGATCCACGGCACACCGGGGAGCTGTTTTTT.

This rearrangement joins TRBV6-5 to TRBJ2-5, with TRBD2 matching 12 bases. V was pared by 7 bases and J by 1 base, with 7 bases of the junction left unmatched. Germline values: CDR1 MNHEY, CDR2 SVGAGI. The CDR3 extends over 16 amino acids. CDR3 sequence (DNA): TGTGCCAGCAATAACGGACTAGCGGGGATCCAAGAGACCCAGTACTTC. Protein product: CASNNGLAGIQETQYF.

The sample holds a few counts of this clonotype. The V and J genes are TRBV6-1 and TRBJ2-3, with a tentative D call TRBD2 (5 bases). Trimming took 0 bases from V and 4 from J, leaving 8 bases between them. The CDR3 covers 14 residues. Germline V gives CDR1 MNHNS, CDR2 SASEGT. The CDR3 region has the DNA TGTGCCAGCAGTGAAGCAGGGAGATCAGATACGCAGTATTTT. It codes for CASSEAGRSDTQYF.

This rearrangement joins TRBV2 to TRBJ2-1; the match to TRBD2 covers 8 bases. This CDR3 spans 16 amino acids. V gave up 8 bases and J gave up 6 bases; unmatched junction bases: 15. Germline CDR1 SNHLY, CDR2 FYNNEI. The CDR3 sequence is CASGRRAGAYGNEQFF. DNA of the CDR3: TGTGCCAGCGGCCGCCGAGCGGGAGCTTATGGCAATGAGCAGTTCTTC.

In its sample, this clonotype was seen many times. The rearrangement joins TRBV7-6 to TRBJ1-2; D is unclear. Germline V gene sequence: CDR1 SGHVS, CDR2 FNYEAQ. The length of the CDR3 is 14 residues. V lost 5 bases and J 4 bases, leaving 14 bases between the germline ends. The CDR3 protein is CASSPPYSGYGYTF. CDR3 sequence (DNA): TGTGCCAGCAGCCCACCTTACTCCGGCTATGGCTACACCTTC. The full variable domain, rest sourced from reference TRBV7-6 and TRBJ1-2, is GAGVSQSPRYKVTKRGQDVALRCDPISGHVSLYWYRQALGQGPEFLTYFNYEAQQDKSGLPNDRFSAERPEGSISTLTIQRTEQRDSAMYRCASSPPYSGYGYTFGSGTRLTVV.

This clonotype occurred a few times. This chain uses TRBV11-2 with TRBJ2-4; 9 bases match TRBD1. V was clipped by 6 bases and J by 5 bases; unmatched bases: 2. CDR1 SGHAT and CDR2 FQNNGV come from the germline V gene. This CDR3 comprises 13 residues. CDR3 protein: CASRGQGQNIQYF. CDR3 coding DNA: TGTGCCAGCAGGGGACAGGGACAAAACATTCAGTACTTC.

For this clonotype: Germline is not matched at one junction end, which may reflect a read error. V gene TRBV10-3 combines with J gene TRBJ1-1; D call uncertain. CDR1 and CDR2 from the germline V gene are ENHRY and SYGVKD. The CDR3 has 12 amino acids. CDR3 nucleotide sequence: TGTGCCAGCAGTGAAGCCGACACTGAAGCTTTCTTT. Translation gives CASSEADTEAFF.

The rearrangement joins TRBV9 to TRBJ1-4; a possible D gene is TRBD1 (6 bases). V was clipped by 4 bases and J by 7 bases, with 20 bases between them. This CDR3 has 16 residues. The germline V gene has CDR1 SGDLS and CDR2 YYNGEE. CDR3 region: CASSPPGSRGSEKLFF. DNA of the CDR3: TGTGCCAGCAGCCCCCCCGGAAGCAGGGGAAGTGAAAAACTGTTTTTT.

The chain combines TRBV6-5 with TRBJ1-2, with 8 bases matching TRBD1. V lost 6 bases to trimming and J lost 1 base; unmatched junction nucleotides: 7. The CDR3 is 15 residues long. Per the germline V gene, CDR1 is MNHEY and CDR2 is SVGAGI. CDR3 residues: CASRTSGGHNYGYTF. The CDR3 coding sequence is TGTGCCAGCAGAACTTCAGGGGGCCATAACTATGGCTACACCTTC.

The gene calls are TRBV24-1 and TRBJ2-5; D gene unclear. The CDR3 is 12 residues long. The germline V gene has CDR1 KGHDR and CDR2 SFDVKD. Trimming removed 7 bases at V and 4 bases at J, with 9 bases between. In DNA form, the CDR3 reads TGTGCCACCAGAGGTCTGGCAGAGACCCAGTACTTC. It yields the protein CATRGLAETQYF.

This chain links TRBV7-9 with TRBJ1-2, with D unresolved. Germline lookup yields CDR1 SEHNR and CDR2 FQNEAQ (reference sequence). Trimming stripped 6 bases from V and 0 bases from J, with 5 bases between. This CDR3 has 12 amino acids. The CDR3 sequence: CASSPTNYGYTF. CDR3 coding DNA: TGTGCCAGCAGTCCAACTAACTATGGCTACACCTTC.

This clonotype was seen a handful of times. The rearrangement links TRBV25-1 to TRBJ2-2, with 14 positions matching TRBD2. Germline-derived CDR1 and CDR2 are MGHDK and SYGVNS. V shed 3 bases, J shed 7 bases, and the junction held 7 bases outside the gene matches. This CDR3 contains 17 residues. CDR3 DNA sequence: TGTGCCAGCAGTGAGGAGGGACTAGCGGGAGCGGGCGGGGAGCTGTTTTTT. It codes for CASSEEGLAGAGGELFF.

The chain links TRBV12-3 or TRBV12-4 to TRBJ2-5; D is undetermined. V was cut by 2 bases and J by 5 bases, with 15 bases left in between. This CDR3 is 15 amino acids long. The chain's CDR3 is CASSLIPVGGETQYF. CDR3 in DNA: TGTGCCAGCAGTTTAATTCCAGTTGGTGGGGAGACCCAGTACTTC.